The 23 T cell receptor beta chains below all came from one sample that was sequenced in a study of OX40 agonist ivuxolimab in advanced cancers. Here immunoSEQ multiplex PCR was the method, and the copy in TCRdb shows in-frame clones only, minus some. This sample has 68,000 or so clones, with roughly 90% found just once. This specimen was CD4+ or CD8+ T cells sorted from blood, taken in a trial of the OX40 agonist ivuxolimab. The receptors here all came from an adult with an advanced solid tumor such as melanoma, head and neck, liver or kidney cancer.

The genes are TRBV11-3 and TRBJ1-4; no clear D. This CDR3 has 14 amino acids. Deletions cut 7 bases from V and 1 base from J, with 10 bases between. Germline CDR1 reads SGHNT; CDR2 reads YENEEA. This chain's CDR3 is CASTPEGTNEKLFF. The CDR3 DNA sequence: TGTGCCAGCACCCCAGAGGGAACTAATGAAAAACTGTTTTTT.

The V and J genes are TRBV5-4 and TRBJ1-1; D uncertain. Trimming took 0 bases from V and 1 from J, leaving 7 bases between them. The germline V gene encodes CDR1 SGHNT and CDR2 YYREEE (reference sequence). This CDR3 has 14 amino acids. The CDR3 DNA reads TGTGCCAGCAGCTTGGTTCTTTCGAACACTGAAGCTTTCTTT. Translating gives CASSLVLSNTEAFF.

This clone was observed a single time. V usage is TRBV2 and J usage is TRBJ2-1, with 7 bases matching TRBD1. The J segment lost 3 bases and the V segment lost 8 bases, leaving 4 bases of the junction unmatched. This CDR3 is 13 amino acids long. The V gene's germline CDR1 is SNHLY and CDR2 FYNNEI. CDR3 residues: CASFRDSYNEQFF. CDR3 nucleotides: TGTGCCAGCTTCCGGGACAGCTACAATGAGCAGTTCTTC.

V and J are TRBV11-3 and TRBJ1-1, with 8 bases aligning to TRBD1. Germline trimming cut 0 bases from V and 5 bases from J; bases unmatched to any gene: 14. The CDR3 consists of 18 residues. The germline V gene encodes CDR1 SGHNT and CDR2 YENEEA. The CDR3 sequence: CASSLDRWGQAGSTEAFF. The CDR3 DNA reads as TGTGCCAGCAGCTTAGATCGATGGGGACAGGCTGGGTCGACTGAAGCTTTCTTT.

Here the CDR3 reads CASSERDRGNTEAFF. The CDR3 bases are TGTGCCAGCAGTGAAAGGGATAGGGGAAACACTGAAGCTTTCTTT. This chain joins TRBV2 and TRBJ1-1; D may be TRBD1 (5 bases). The CDR3 is 15 residues long. In germline, CDR1 is SNHLY, CDR2 FYNNEI. V gave up 2 bases and J gave up 2 bases, with 12 bases separating them.

This chain connects TRBV6-5 to TRBJ1-1; D might be TRBD1 (6 bases). CDR1 and CDR2 (germline): MNHEY, SVGAGI. The V end lost 6 bases, the J end lost 3 bases, and 11 bases lay between the germline ends. The CDR3 runs 13 residues. CDR3 residues: CASRWTEDTEAFF. As DNA, the CDR3 is TGTGCCAGCAGATGGACAGAAGACACTGAAGCTTTCTTT.

The rearrangement links TRBV21-1 to TRBJ1-1. TRBV21-1 is a recognized pseudogene. This CDR3 has 16 amino acids. The CDR3 here is CASSWGLATLRTEAFF. In nucleotides, the CDR3 is TGTGCCAGCAGCTGGGGTCTAGCTACACTTCGCACTGAAGCTTTCTTT.

The chain links TRBV7-3 to TRBJ2-4; D perhaps matches TRBD2 (5 bases). Germline loops: CDR1 SGHTA, CDR2 FQGTGA. This CDR3 has 15 amino acids. Deletions cut 5 bases from V and 8 bases from J, with 19 bases between. For the CDR3, the DNA is TGTGCCAGCAGCCGAGGGCCGGGGTTGGGAGACATTCAGTACTTC. Translation: CASSRGPGLGDIQYF. Supplemented by reference TRBV7-3 and TRBJ2-4, the full variable domain reads GAGVSQTPSNKVTEKGKYVELRCDPISGHTALYWYRQSLGQGPEFLIYFQGTGAADDSGLPNDRFFAVRPEGSVSTLKIQRTERGDSAVYLCASSRGPGLGDIQYFGAGTRLSVL.

The table lists this clone with a count of one. This CDR3 reads CASTEDNQPQHF. In nucleotides, the CDR3 is TGTGCCAGTACCGAGGACAATCAGCCCCAGCATTTT. The chain carries TRBV19 and TRBJ1-5; D remains unclear. Trimming stripped 7 bases from V and 3 bases from J, with 7 bases between. Germline assignment: CDR1 LNHDA and CDR2 SQIVND (reference sequence). The CDR3 is made up of 12 amino acids.

The chain has TRBV4-1 and TRBJ2-5; TRBD1 might be the D (6 bases). This CDR3 spans 17 amino acids. The V and J ends lost 1 base and 2 bases respectively, with 17 bases between them. Germline V gives CDR1 MGHRA, CDR2 YSYEKL. The CDR3 protein is CASSQVRAGASQETQYF. In DNA form, the CDR3 reads TGCGCCAGCAGCCAAGTCAGGGCAGGGGCGTCACAAGAGACCCAGTACTTC.

The gene calls are TRBV7-2 and TRBJ1-2; D possibly corresponds to TRBD1 (5 bases). Trimming stripped 1 base from V and 4 bases from J, with 22 bases between. The CDR3 is made up of 18 amino acids. The germline CDR1 and CDR2 sequences are SGHTA and FQGNSA. The DNA for the CDR3 is TGTGCCAGCAGCTTAGGGGCGTCCGTGGGGTTGGGGGTCTATGGCTACACCTTC. Translating it yields CASSLGASVGLGVYGYTF.

V and J are TRBV5-1 and TRBJ1-1; D unresolved. Germline loops: CDR1 SGHRS, CDR2 YFSETQ. Trimming shortened V by 3 bases and J by 3 bases, and 6 bases separated the two germline ends. The CDR3 runs 12 residues. The CDR3 spells CASSSRDTEAFF. The DNA for the CDR3 is TGCGCCAGCAGCTCGAGAGACACTGAAGCTTTCTTT. Full variable domain (outside the CDR3, taken from reference TRBV5-1 and TRBJ1-1): KAGVTQTPRYLIKTRGQQVTLSCSPISGHRSVSWYQQTPGQGLQFLFEYFSETQRNKGNFPGRFSGRQFSNSRSEMNVSTLELGDSALYLCASSSRDTEAFFGQGTRLTVV.

For this clone: At one of its ends the junction is not consistent with the germline gene, which may arise from a read error. CDR3 region: CASSEALHLF. The CDR3 DNA sequence: TGTGCCAGCAGTGAAGCGCTTCACCTCTTT. The chain carries TRBV2 and TRBJ1-1, with no clear D. The CDR3 has 10 residues. Per germline, CDR1 SNHLY and CDR2 FYNNEI.

This chain links TRBV19 with TRBJ1-2; possibly TRBD1 for D (5 bases). The length of the CDR3 is 16 residues. Germline V gene sequence: CDR1 LNHDA, CDR2 SQIVND (reference sequence). Between the trimmed V and J ends, which lost 4 bases and 0 bases, there was a span of 15 bases. The CDR3 reads CASSTIGTTPNYGYTF. Here the CDR3 DNA reads TGTGCCAGTAGTACCATCGGGACCACACCTAACTATGGCTACACCTTC.

This sequence joins TRBV7-9 and TRBJ1-2; 7 bases map to TRBD1. The length of the CDR3 is 15 residues. In germline, CDR1 is SEHNR, CDR2 FQNEAQ (reference sequence). Trimming cost V 5 bases and J 7 bases; bases outside gene matches: 13. The CDR3 reads CASSGLTGEGSGYTF. CDR3 DNA: TGTGCCAGCAGCGGACTAACAGGGGAAGGCTCTGGCTACACCTTC.

The chain recombines TRBV19 with TRBJ2-2; 7 nucleotides line up with TRBD1. The CDR3 is 12 residues long. The V segment lost 6 bases and the J segment 7 bases; nucleotides outside the gene matches: 2. CDR1 is LNHDA, CDR2 SQIVND, per germline (reference sequence). The CDR3 nucleotides read TGTGCCAGTAGGACAGGGCTCGGGGAGCTGTTTTTT. Translated, it gives CASRTGLGELFF.

The DNA for the CDR3 is TGTGCCAGCAGTCTCCGACACCCAAATACGCAGTATTTT. This gives the protein CASSLRHPNTQYF. The chain is built from TRBV7-2 and TRBJ2-3; D unclear. Germline CDR1 is SGHTA and CDR2 is FQGNSA. The CDR3 sequence is 13 residues long. The V end was cut by 6 bases, the J end by 7 bases, with 14 bases between.

V gene TRBV5-4 combines with J gene TRBJ2-2, with D perhaps TRBD2 (5 bases). This CDR3 has 15 amino acids. With 2 bases removed from V and 3 bases from J, the gap between germline ends came to 11 bases. CDR1 SGHNT and CDR2 YYREEE come from the germline V gene (reference sequence). CDR3 amino acids: CASSFGGRYTGELFF. The CDR3 nucleotides are TGTGCCAGCAGCTTCGGAGGCAGGTACACCGGGGAGCTGTTTTTT.

The gene calls are TRBV6-5 and TRBJ2-7; D uncertain. The CDR3 is made up of 13 amino acids. Germline-derived CDR1 and CDR2 are MNHEY and SVGAGI. V was trimmed by 2 bases and J by 2 bases, leaving 7 bases between them. The CDR3 nucleotides read TGTGCCAGCAGTTACCAACGGACCTACGAGCAGTACTTC. Residues: CASSYQRTYEQYF.

This sequence joins TRBV7-2 and TRBJ2-5, with unresolved D. The CDR3 has 15 amino acids. CDR1 is SGHTA, CDR2 FQGNSA, per germline. Trimming removed 3 bases at V and 2 bases at J, with 13 bases between. The CDR3 is CASSLATRRQETQYF. CDR3 DNA: TGTGCCAGCAGCTTGGCCACCCGAAGACAAGAGACCCAGTACTTC.

The chain recombines TRBV2 with TRBJ2-6; D is ambiguous. The V and J ends lost 6 bases and 6 bases respectively, with 9 bases between them. Germline V gene data show CDR1 as SNHLY and CDR2 as FYNNEI. The CDR3 consists of 13 residues. CDR3 residues: CASRYLEANVLTF. The CDR3 DNA sequence: TGTGCCAGCAGATACCTCGAGGCCAACGTCCTGACTTTC.

V and J are TRBV5-4 and TRBJ2-7, with D perhaps TRBD1 (5 bases). V shed 4 bases and J shed 3 bases, with 17 bases lying between them. Germline V gene lookup returns CDR1 SGHNT and CDR2 YYREEE (reference sequence). The CDR3 runs 15 residues. The CDR3 nucleotides are TGTGCCAGCAGCCTCAGTTCAACAGGCGTCTACGAGCAGTACTTC. Protein: CASSLSSTGVYEQYF.

The V and J genes are TRBV2 and TRBJ1-1; 7 nucleotides align to TRBD1. Trimming took 9 bases from V and 5 from J; bases not matched to a gene: 12. Germline CDR1 SNHLY, CDR2 FYNNEI. This CDR3 has 14 amino acids. CDR3 sequence reads: CASGTAAGRTEAFF. In DNA form, the CDR3 reads TGTGCCAGTGGGACAGCCGCGGGGAGGACTGAAGCTTTCTTT. Drawing the rest from reference TRBV2 and TRBJ1-1, the complete variable domain is EPEVTQTPSHQVTQMGQEVILRCVPISNHLYFYWYRQILGQKVEFLVSFYNNEISEKSEIFDDQFSVERPDGSNFTLKIRSTKLEDSAMYFCASGTAAGRTEAFFGQGTRLTVV.